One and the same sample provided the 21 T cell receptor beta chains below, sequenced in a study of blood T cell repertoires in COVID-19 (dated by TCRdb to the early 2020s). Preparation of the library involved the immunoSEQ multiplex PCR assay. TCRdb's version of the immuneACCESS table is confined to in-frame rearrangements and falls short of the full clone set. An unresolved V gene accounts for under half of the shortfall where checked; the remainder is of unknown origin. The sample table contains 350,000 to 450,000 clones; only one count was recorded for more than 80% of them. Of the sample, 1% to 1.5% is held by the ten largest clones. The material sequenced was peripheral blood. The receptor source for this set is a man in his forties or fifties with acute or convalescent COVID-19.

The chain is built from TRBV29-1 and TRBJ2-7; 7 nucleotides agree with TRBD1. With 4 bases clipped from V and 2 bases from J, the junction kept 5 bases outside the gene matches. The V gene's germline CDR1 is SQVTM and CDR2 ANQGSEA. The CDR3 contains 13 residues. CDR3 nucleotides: TGCAGCGTTGCAGGGGGTTTCGCCTACGAGCAGTACTTC. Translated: CSVAGGFAYEQYF.

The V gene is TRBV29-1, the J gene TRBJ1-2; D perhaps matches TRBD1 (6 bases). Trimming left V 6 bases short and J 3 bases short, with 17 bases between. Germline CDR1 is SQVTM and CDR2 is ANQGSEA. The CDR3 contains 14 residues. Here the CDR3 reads CSVSGAGADYGYTF. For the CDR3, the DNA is TGCAGCGTCTCCGGGGCAGGGGCGGACTATGGCTACACCTTC.

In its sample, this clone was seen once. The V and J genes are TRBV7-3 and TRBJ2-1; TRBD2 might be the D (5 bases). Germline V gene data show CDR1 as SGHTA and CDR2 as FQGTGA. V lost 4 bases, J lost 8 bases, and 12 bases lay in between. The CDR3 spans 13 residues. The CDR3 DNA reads TGTGCCAGCAGCTCCCGACGGCGGGATGAGCAGTTCTTC. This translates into CASSSRRRDEQFF.

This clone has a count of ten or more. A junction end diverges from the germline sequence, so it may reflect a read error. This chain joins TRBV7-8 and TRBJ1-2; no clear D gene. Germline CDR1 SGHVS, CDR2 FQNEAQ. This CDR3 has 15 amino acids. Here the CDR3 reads CASSLGSSANYGYTF. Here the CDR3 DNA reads TGTGCCAGCAGTTTAGGGTCTTCAGCTAACTATGGCTACACCTTC.

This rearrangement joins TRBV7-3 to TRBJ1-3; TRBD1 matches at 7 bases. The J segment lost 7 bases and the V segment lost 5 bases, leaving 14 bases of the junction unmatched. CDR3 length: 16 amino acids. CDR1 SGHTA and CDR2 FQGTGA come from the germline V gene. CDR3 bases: TGTGCCAGCAGCCGGTACAGGGGATCAAAAAGGAACACCATATATTTT. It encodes CASSRYRGSKRNTIYF.

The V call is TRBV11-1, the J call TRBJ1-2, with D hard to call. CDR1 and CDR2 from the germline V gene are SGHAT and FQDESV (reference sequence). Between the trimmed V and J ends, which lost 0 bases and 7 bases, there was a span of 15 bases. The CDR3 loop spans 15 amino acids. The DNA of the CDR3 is TGTGCCAGCAGCTTAGCGAGTAGGAGTAAGCGTGGCTACACCTTC. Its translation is CASSLASRSKRGYTF.

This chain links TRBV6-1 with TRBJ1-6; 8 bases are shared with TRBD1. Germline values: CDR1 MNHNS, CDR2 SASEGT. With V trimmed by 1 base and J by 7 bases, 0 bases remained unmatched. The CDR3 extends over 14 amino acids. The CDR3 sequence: CASSEGTGNSPLHF. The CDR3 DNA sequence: TGTGCCAGCAGTGAAGGGACAGGGAATTCACCCCTCCACTTT.

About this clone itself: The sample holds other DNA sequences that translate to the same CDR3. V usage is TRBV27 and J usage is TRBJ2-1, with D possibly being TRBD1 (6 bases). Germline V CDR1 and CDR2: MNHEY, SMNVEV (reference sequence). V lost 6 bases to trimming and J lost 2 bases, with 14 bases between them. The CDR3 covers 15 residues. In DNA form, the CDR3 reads TGTGCCAGCAGCAGCACAGGGTCCCCCTACAATGAGCAGTTCTTC. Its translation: CASSSTGSPYNEQFF.

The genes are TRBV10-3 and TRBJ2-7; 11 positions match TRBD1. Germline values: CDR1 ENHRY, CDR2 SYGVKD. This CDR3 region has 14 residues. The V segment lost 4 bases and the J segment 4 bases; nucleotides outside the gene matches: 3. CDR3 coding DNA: TGTGCCATCAGTGGGACAGGGGGCAAATACGAGCAGTACTTC. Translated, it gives CAISGTGGKYEQYF.

CDR3 sequence (DNA): TGTGCCAGCAGTGAATTTACAGGGGAGGACGAGCAGTACTTC. It yields the protein CASSEFTGEDEQYF. This chain connects TRBV6-1 to TRBJ2-7; weak D call: TRBD1 (7 bases). V was clipped by 2 bases and J by 5 bases, with 13 bases between them. This CDR3 has 14 residues. The germline V gene encodes CDR1 MNHNS and CDR2 SASEGT.

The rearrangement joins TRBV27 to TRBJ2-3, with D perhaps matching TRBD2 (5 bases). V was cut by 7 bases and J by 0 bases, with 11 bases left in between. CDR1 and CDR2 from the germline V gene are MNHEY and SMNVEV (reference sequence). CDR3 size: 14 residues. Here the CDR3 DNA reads TGTGCCAGCACATTCCAGCGGAGCACAGATACGCAGTATTTT. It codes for CASTFQRSTDTQYF.

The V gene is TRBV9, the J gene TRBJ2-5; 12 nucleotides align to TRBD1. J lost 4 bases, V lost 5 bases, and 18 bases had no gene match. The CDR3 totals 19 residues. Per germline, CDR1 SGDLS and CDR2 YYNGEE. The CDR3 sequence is CASSYSSGQGAQVPETQYF. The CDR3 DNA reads TGTGCCAGCAGTTATAGTTCGGGACAGGGGGCGCAGGTGCCAGAGACCCAGTACTTC. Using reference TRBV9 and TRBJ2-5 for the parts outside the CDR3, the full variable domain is DSGVTQTPKHLITATGQRVTLRCSPRSGDLSVYWYQQSLDQGLQFLIQYYNGEERAKGNILERFSAQQFPDLHSELNLSSLELGDSALYFCASSYSSGQGAQVPETQYFGPGTRLLVL.

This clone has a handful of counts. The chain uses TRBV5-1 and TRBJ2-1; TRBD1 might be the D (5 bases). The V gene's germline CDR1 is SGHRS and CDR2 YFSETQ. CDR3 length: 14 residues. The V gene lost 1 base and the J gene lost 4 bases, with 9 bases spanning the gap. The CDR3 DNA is TGCGCCAGCAGCTTGACAGGCTGGTACAATGAGCAGTTCTTC. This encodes CASSLTGWYNEQFF.

In DNA form, the CDR3 reads TGTGCCAGCAGTTATGGACCGGACTCTATATTCTACGAGCAGTACTTC. Translation: CASSYGPDSIFYEQYF. The chain combines TRBV6-2 or TRBV6-3 with TRBJ2-7; D is perhaps TRBD2 (5 bases). The V end lost 3 bases, the J end lost 3 bases, and 18 bases lay between the germline ends. The CDR3 runs to 16 residues. Germline CDR1 reads MNHEY; CDR2 reads SVGEGT.

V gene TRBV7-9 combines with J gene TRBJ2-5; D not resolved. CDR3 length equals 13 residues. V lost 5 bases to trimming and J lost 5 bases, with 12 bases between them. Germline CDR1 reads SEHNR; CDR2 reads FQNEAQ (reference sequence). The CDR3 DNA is TGTGCCAGCAGCCCCGGCGAGGAGGAGACCCAGTACTTC. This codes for CASSPGEEETQYF. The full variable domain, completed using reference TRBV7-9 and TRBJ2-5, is DTGVSQNPRHKITKRGQNVTFRCDPISEHNRLYWYRQTLGQGPEFLTYFQNEAQLEKSRLLSDRFSAERPKGSFSTLEIQRTEQGDSAMYLCASSPGEEETQYFGPGTRLLVL.

The chain's CDR3 is CASKVGPFFGYTF. For the CDR3, the DNA is TGTGCCAGTAAGGTGGGGCCGTTTTTTGGCTACACCTTC. The chain links TRBV19 to TRBJ1-2, with D possibly being TRBD1 (5 bases). V lost 7 bases, J lost 7 bases, and 16 bases lay in between. Germline lookup yields CDR1 LNHDA and CDR2 SQIVND (reference sequence). The CDR3 is made up of 13 amino acids.

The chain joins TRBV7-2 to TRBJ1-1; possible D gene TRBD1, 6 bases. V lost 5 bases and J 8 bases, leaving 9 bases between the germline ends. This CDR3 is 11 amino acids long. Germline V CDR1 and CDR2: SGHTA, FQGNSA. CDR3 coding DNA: TGTGCCAGCAGCACAACAGGGGAAGCTTTCTTT. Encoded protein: CASSTTGEAFF. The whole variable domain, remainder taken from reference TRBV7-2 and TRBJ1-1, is GAGVSQSPSNKVTEKGKDVELRCDPISGHTALYWYRQSLGQGLEFLIYFQGNSAPDKSGLPSDRFSAERTGGSVSTLTIQRTQQEDSAVYLCASSTTGEAFFGQGTRLTVV.

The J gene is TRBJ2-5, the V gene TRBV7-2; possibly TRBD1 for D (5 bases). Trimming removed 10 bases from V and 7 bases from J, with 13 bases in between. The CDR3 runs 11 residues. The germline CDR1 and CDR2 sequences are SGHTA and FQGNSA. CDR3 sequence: CATGQETTQYF. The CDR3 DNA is TGTGCCACAGGGCAAGAGACGACCCAGTACTTC.

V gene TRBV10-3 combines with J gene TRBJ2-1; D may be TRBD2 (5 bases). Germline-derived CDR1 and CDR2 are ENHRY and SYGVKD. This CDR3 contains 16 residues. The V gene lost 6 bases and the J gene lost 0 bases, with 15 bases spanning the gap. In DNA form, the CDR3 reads TGTGCCATCAGCCCTCTAGCAGCTAGCTCCTACAATGAGCAGTTCTTC. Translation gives CAISPLAASSYNEQFF.

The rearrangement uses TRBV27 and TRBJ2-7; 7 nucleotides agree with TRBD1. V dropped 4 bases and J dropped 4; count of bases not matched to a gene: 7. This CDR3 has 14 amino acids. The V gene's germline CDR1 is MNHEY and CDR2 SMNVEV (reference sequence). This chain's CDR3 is CASSWKGASYEQYF. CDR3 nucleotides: TGTGCCAGCAGTTGGAAGGGGGCGAGTTACGAGCAGTACTTC.

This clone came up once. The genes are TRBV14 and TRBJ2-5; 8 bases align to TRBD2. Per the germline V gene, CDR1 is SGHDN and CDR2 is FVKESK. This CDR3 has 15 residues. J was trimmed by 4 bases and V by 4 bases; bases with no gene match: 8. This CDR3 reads CASSRFMTSAETQYF. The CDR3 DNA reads TGTGCCAGCAGCCGCTTTATGACTAGCGCAGAGACCCAGTACTTC. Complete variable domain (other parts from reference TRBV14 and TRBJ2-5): EAGVTQFPSHSVIEKGQTVTLRCDPISGHDNLYWYRRVMGKEIKFLLHFVKESKQDESGMPNNRFLAERTGGTYSTLKVQPAELEDSGVYFCASSRFMTSAETQYFGPGTRLLVL.